The TCR beta chain described here comes from a study of blood T cell repertoires in COVID-19 (dated by TCRdb to 2018 to 2020). About the investigation overall: Samples covering the acute and convalescent phases of COVID-19 were provided by collaborators in the United States, Italy and Spain. The material from the prospective study consisted of cDNA or gDNA derived from T cells, B-cell-depleted T cells, or PBMCs. The dataset comprised deeply sampled blood TCRbeta repertoires from subjects exposed to, actively infected with, or recovered from COVID-19. A freely available public database, intended as a resource for researchers studying the immune response to SARS-CoV-2, is where the repertoires were released. Samples came from the ongoing ImmuneRACE study (first 160 participants) plus 1,254 subjects from 6 global collaborators. Sample metadata almost always included a de-identified subject ID, COVID-19 status, age in years and sex. Where HLA class I and class II types were available, the types were taken from metadata supplied by the sample provider, not from assay-based typing.

Concerning this clone: Its target antigen remains unknown. No base qualities exist here, and no much larger clone lies one base off it.

The CDR3 holds 13 amino acids from the cysteine to the phenylalanine. CDR3 DNA is the only sequence kept; it has 39 bases, read in frame from the first base. The junction shows trimming of 4 bases on V and 3 bases on J, plus 11 bases between the germline ends. From the germline V gene (reference sequence), CDR1 is SGHNT and CDR2 is YYREEE. Each collaborating institution followed its own protocols to collect whole blood in K2EDTA tubes. For TCRbeta analysis, collaborator samples were shipped as frozen whole blood, as isolated PBMCs, or as DNA extracted from either sample type. The immunoSEQ Assay, a bias-controlled multiplex PCR, was used to amplify TCRbeta CDR3 regions from genomic DNA. The authors processed their data as follows. The number of nucleated cells in each sample was estimated from the amplification of reference gene primers within the assay. To quantify the absolute abundance of each unique TCRbeta CDR3 rearrangement, sequence reads were collapsed and filtered. For each sample, productive Simpson clonality was calculated as the square root of Simpson's diversity index across productive rearrangements. The clones in this table, taken by TCRdb from immuneACCESS, are in-frame only. Not every clone is retained; where verified, under half of the shortfall comes from an unresolved V gene, and the cause of the rest is unknown. That table supplies the V and J calls and clone size; D and trimming were determined from the DNA. For this sample there are roughly 100,000 clones; 80% to 90% appear just once. The top ten hold 15% to 20% of the sample.

Study-wide findings and limitations: The amount of clinical and demographic metadata varied by source and participant and was provided uncurated.

Specimen: peripheral blood. The chain uses TRBV5-4 and TRBJ2-7; the D gene is possibly TRBD1, with 6 bases matching. This TCR was recovered from a human donor in a cohort sampled during active COVID-19. Here the CDR3 is given as CASSTEQGYEQYF. The base sequence is TGTGCCAGCAGCACGGAACAGGGCTACGAGCAGTACTTC.